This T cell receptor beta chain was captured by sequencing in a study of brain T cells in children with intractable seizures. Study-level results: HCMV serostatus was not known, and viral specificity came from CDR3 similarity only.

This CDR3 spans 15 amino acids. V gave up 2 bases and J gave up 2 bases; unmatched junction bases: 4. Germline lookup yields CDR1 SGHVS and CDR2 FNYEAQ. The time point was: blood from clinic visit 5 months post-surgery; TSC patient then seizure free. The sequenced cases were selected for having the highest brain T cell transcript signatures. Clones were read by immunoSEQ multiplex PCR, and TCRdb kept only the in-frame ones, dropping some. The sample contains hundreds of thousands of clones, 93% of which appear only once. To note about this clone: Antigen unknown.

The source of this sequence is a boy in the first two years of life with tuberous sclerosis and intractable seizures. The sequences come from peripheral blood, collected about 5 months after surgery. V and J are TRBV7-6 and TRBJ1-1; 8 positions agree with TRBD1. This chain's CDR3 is CASSLNAGGNTEAFF. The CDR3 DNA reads TGTGCCAGCAGCTTAAACGCAGGGGGCAACACTGAAGCTTTCTTT.